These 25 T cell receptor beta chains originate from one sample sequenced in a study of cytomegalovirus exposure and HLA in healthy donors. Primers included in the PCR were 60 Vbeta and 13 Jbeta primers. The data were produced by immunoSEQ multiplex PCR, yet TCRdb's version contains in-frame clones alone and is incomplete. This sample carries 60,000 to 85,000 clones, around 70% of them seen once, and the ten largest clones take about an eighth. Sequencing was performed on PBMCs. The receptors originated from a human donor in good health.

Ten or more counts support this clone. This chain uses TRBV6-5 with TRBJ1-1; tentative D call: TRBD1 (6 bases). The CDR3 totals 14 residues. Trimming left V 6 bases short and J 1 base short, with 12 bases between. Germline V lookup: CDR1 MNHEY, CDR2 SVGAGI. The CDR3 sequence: CASRMGGQNTEAFF. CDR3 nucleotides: TGTGCCAGCAGAATGGGGGGGCAGAACACTGAAGCTTTCTTT.

CDR3 nucleotide sequence: TGCGCCAGCAGCCCGGGACTAGCGGGGACAGATACGCAGTATTTT. It is translated as CASSPGLAGTDTQYF. The chain carries TRBV5-1 and TRBJ2-3; 13 nucleotides match TRBD2. The length of the CDR3 is 15 residues. The junction had 2 bases not matched to a gene; V was cut back by 4 bases and J by 3 bases. Germline assignment: CDR1 SGHRS and CDR2 YFSETQ.

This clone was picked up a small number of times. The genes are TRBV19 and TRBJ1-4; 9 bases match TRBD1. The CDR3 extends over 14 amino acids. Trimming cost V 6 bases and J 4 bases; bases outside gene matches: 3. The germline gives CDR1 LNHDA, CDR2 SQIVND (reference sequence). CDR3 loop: CASSQTGGNEKLFF. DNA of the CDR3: TGTGCCAGTAGCCAGACAGGGGGTAATGAAAAACTGTTTTTT.

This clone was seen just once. For the CDR3, the DNA is TGTGCCAGCAGCTTTTGGGACAGGACCTACGAGCAGTACTTC. Translating gives CASSFWDRTYEQYF. This chain joins TRBV11-2 and TRBJ2-7; 8 bases are shared with TRBD1. The CDR3 is 14 residues long. The germline V gene has CDR1 SGHAT and CDR2 FQNNGV. V lost 3 bases, J lost 2 bases, and 3 bases stayed unmatched.

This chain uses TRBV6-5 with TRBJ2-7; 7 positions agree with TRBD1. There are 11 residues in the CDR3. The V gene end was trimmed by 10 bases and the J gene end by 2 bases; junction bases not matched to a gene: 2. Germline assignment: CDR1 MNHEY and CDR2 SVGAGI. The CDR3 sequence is CATQGAYEQYF. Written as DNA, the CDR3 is TGTGCCACGCAGGGGGCCTACGAGCAGTACTTC.

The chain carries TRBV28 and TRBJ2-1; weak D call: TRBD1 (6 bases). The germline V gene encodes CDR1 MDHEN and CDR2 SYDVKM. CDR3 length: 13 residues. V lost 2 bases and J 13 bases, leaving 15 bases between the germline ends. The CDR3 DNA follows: TGTGCCAGCAGTTTAGACAGGTCCCCTTCTCAGTTCTTC. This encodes CASSLDRSPSQFF.

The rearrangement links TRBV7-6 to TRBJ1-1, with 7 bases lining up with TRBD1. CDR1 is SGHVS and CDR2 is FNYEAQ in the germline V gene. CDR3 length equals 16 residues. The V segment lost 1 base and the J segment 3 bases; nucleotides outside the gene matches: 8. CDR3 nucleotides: TGTGCCAGCAGCTTAGTCGTAGGGGGCGAGGACACTGAAGCTTTCTTT. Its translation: CASSLVVGGEDTEAFF.

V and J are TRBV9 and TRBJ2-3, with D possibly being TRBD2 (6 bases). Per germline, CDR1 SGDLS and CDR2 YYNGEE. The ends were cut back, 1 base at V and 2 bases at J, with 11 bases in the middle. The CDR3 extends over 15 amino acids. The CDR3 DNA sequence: TGTGCCAGCAGCGTACTTGAGGGACTCACAGATACGCAGTATTTT. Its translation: CASSVLEGLTDTQYF.

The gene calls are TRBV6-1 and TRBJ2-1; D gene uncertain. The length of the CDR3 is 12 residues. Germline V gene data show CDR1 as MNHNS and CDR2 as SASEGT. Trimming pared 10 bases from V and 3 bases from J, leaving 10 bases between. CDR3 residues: CAIIDGYNEQFF. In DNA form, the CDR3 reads TGTGCCATCATAGATGGCTACAATGAGCAGTTCTTC.

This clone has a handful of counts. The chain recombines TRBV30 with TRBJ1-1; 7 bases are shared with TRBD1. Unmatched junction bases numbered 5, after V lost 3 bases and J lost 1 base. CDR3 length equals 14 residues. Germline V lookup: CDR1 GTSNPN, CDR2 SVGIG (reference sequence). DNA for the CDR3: TGTGCCTGGAGCACAGGGGCCAGGAACACTGAAGCTTTCTTT. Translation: CAWSTGARNTEAFF.

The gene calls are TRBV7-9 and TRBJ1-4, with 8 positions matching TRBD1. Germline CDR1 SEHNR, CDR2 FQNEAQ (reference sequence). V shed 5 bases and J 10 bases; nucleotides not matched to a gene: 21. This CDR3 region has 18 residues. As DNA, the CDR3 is TGTGCCAGCAGCCCACCCGACCACGGACAGGGTGAAATTGGAAAACTGTTTTTT. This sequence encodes CASSPPDHGQGEIGKLFF. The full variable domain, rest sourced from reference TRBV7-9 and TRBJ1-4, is DTGVSQNPRHKITKRGQNVTFRCDPISEHNRLYWYRQTLGQGPEFLTYFQNEAQLEKSRLLSDRFSAERPKGSFSTLEIQRTEQGDSAMYLCASSPPDHGQGEIGKLFFGSGTQLSVL.

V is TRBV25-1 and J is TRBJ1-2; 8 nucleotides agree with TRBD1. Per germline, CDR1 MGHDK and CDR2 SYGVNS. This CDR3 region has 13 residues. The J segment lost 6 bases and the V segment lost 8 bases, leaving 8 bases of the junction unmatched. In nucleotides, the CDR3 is TGTGCCAGCGGCGGACAGGGTATCAATGGCTACACCTTC. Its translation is CASGGQGINGYTF.

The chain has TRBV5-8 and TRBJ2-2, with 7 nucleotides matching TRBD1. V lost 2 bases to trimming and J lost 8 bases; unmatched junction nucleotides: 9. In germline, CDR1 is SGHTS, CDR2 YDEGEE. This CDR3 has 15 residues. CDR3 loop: CASSFFQGVTGELFF. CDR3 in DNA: TGTGCCAGCAGCTTTTTTCAGGGGGTCACAGGGGAGCTGTTTTTT.

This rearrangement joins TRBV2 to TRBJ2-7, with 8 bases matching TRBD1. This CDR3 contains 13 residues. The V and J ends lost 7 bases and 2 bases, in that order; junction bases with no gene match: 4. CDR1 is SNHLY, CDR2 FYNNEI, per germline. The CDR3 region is CASKRQGTYEQYF. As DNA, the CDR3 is TGTGCCAGCAAAAGACAGGGGACCTACGAGCAGTACTTC.

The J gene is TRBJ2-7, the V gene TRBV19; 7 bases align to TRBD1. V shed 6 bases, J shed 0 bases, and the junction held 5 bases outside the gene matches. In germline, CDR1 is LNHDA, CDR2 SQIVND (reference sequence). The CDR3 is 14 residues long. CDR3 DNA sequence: TGTGCCAGTAGAGTACAGGGGAGCTCCTACGAGCAGTACTTC. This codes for CASRVQGSSYEQYF.

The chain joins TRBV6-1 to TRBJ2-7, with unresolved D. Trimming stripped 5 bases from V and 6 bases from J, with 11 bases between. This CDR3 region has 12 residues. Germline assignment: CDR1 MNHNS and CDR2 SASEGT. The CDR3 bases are TGTGCCAGCAGTCCGGGTGTAGGCGAGCAGTACTTC. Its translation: CASSPGVGEQYF.

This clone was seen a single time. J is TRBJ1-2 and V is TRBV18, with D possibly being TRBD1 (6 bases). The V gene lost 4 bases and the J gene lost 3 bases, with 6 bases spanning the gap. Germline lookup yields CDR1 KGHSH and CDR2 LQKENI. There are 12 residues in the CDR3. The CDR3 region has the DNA TGTGCCAGCTCACGACAGGACTATGGCTACACCTTC. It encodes CASSRQDYGYTF.

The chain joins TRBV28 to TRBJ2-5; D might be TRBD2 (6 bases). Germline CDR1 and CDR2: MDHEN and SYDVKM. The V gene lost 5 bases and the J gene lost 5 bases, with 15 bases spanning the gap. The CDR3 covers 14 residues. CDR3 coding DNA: TGTGCCAGCAGTCCGCTCGGCGGGGTGGAGACCCAGTACTTC. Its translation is CASSPLGGVETQYF.

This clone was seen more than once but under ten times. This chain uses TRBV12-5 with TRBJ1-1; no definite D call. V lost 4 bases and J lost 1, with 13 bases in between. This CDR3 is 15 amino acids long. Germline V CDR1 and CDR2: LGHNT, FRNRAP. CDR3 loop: CASGSGGWANTEAFF. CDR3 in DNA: TGTGCTAGTGGTTCGGGAGGTTGGGCGAACACTGAAGCTTTCTTT.

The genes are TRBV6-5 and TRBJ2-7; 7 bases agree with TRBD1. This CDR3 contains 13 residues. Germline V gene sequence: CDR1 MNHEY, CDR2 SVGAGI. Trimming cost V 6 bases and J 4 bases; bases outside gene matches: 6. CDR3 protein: CASSRDRHYEQYF. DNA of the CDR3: TGTGCCAGCAGCCGGGACAGACATTACGAGCAGTACTTC.

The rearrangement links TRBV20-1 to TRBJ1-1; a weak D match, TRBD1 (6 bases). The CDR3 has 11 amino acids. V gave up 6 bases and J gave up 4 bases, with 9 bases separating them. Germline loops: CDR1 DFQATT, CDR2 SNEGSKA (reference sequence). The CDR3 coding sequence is TGCAGTGCCAGGACAGCCACTGAAGCTTTCTTT. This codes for CSARTATEAFF.

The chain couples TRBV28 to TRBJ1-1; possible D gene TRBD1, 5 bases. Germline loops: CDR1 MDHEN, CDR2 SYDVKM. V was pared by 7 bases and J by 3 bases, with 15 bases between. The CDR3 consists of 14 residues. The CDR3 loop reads CASTLGHWDTEAFF. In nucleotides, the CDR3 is TGTGCCAGCACTTTGGGGCACTGGGACACTGAAGCTTTCTTT.

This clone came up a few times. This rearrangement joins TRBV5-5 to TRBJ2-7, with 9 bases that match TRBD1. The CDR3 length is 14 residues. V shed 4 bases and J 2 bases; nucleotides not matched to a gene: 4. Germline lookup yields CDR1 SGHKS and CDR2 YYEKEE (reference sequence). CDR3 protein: CASSGGQGPYEQYF. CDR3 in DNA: TGTGCCAGCAGCGGGGGACAGGGCCCCTACGAGCAGTACTTC.

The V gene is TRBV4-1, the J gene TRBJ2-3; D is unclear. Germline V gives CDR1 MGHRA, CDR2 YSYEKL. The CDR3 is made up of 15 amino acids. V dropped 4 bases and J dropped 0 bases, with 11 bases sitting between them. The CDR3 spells CASSPNGLSTDTQYF. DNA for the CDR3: TGCGCCAGCAGCCCCAATGGGCTAAGCACAGATACGCAGTATTTT.

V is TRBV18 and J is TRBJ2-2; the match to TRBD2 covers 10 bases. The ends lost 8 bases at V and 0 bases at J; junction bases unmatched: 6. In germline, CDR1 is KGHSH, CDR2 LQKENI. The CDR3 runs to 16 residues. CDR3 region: CASRRTSGANTGELFF. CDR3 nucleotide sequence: TGTGCCAGCCGACGGACTAGCGGAGCGAACACCGGGGAGCTGTTTTTT.